This T cell receptor beta chain was profiled in a study of cytomegalovirus exposure and HLA in healthy donors. This CDR3 has 15 residues. Germline CDR1 reads SGHRS; CDR2 reads YFSETQ. V gave up 3 bases and J gave up 3 bases, with 15 bases separating them. To note about this clone: The antigen remains undetermined.

A multiplex PCR was run with 60 Vbeta primers and 13 Jbeta primers. Only in-frame clones appear in the TCRdb table, and some are missing; sequencing was by immunoSEQ multiplex PCR. This sample has about 160,000 clones, with approximately 79% found just once. Whole-study findings and limits: It was reportedly the case that the classifier diagnosed cytomegalovirus status with high specificity and sensitivity. Several top significant clusters appeared, in a later analysis, to be linked to common viral pathogens. Accurate predictions that matched the HLA-A and HLA-B alleles of most subjects were reportedly made from TCR beta sequences. Rare TCR sequences predominated, though certain public TCRs were found in many donors.

Input material: PBMCs. This TCR was sampled from a man aged 40-55 years in good health and CMV-seropositive. The rearrangement uses TRBV5-1 and TRBJ2-5; tentative D call: TRBD2 (5 bases). The CDR3 here is CASSWRSAVEETQYF. The CDR3 nucleotides read TGCGCCAGCAGCTGGAGGTCGGCAGTTGAAGAGACCCAGTACTTC.